These 21 T cell receptor beta chains were all obtained from the same sample, sequenced in a study of T-cell reconstitution after alpha-beta-depleted transplantation in children. Unique molecular identifiers were used in preparing the TCRbeta library. MiXCR, run by TCRdb on the PCR reads, gives a single entry per CDR3 protein. The repertoire holds about 400,000 distinct CDR3 sequences, with under 20% as singletons. The sample was PBMCs, mostly from graft donor cells, taken 360 days after TCRalphabeta/CD19-depleted stem cell transplant. Receptors were obtained from a boy less than two years old who had a stem cell transplant for Wiskott-Aldrich syndrome, so the T cells may come from the graft donor.

This clonotype was observed a handful of times. The chain is built from TRBV20-1 and TRBJ2-1; 11 bases agree with TRBD2. Germline V gene lookup returns CDR1 DFQATT and CDR2 SNEGSKA (reference sequence). Unmatched junction bases numbered 5, after V lost 6 bases and J lost 7 bases. The CDR3 is 13 amino acids. The CDR3 region is CSAISGGANEQFF. The DNA of the CDR3 is TGCAGTGCCATTAGCGGGGGGGCAAATGAGCAGTTCTTC.

The gene calls are TRBV11-2 and TRBJ2-1; D may be TRBD1 (6 bases). This CDR3 contains 16 residues. Germline CDR1 is SGHAT and CDR2 is FQNNGV. With 2 bases removed from V and 9 bases from J, the gap between germline ends came to 20 bases. CDR3 in amino acids: CASSLRRTEDNSEQFF. The CDR3 DNA reads as TGTGCCAGCAGCTTAAGACGGACAGAAGATAACTCTGAGCAGTTCTTC.

The J gene is TRBJ2-7, the V gene TRBV25-1; 10 nucleotides agree with TRBD2. The CDR3 runs 15 residues. The germline V gene encodes CDR1 MGHDK and CDR2 SYGVNS. The ends lost 4 bases at V and 0 bases at J; junction bases unmatched: 3. In nucleotides, the CDR3 is TGTGCCAGCAGTGGAGCGGGAGGGTCCTCCTACGAGCAGTACTTC. This translates into CASSGAGGSSYEQYF.

This chain connects TRBV4-3 to TRBJ2-7; 10 positions match TRBD2. The CDR3 has 16 residues. The V gene's germline CDR1 is LGHNA and CDR2 YSLEER. Trimming took 4 bases from V and 3 from J; bases not matched to a gene: 9. This CDR3 is CASSRLRTSGFYEQYF. In DNA, the CDR3 is TGCGCCAGCAGCCGACTAAGGACTAGCGGTTTCTACGAGCAGTACTTC.

This clonotype occurred a few times. The chain couples TRBV7-9 to TRBJ2-4, with D tentatively TRBD1 (6 bases). The germline gives CDR1 SEHNR, CDR2 FQNEAQ (reference sequence). There are 13 residues in the CDR3. V gave up 5 bases and J gave up 8 bases, with 13 bases separating them. CDR3 in DNA: TGTGCCAGCAGCCAGGTCTACAGGGACATTCAGTACTTC. This encodes CASSQVYRDIQYF. The full variable domain, completed using reference TRBV7-9 and TRBJ2-4, is DTGVSQNPRHKITKRGQNVTFRCDPISEHNRLYWYRQTLGQGPEFLTYFQNEAQLEKSRLLSDRFSAERPKGSFSTLEIQRTEQGDSAMYLCASSQVYRDIQYFGAGTRLSVL.

This clonotype was counted a few times. The chain is built from TRBV5-1 and TRBJ2-1; 11 bases match TRBD2. Germline V lookup: CDR1 SGHRS, CDR2 YFSETQ. V lost 0 bases to trimming and J lost 6 bases; unmatched junction nucleotides: 11. The CDR3 consists of 18 residues. The CDR3 here is CASSLESTSGRKSNEQFF. CDR3 DNA sequence: TGCGCCAGCAGCTTGGAAAGCACTAGCGGGAGAAAAAGCAATGAGCAGTTCTTC.

The rearrangement uses TRBV5-1 and TRBJ2-7; TRBD1 is a possible D gene (6 bases). Germline loops: CDR1 SGHRS, CDR2 YFSETQ. This CDR3 is 13 amino acids long. Between the trimmed V and J ends, which lost 3 bases and 7 bases, there was a span of 14 bases. In nucleotides, the CDR3 is TGCGCCAGCAGCTGGGGACAATTCGTGGAGCAGTACTTC. Translating it yields CASSWGQFVEQYF.

The CDR3 spells CASSPDLVGYEQYF. The CDR3 nucleotides read TGTGCCAGCAGCCCGGACCTAGTGGGCTACGAGCAGTACTTC. This chain links TRBV7-6 with TRBJ2-7; D remains ambiguous. Trimming took 5 bases from V and 3 from J, leaving 14 bases between them. The CDR3 contains 14 residues. In germline, CDR1 is SGHVS, CDR2 FNYEAQ. The variable domain in full, completed from reference TRBV7-6 and TRBJ2-7, reads GAGVSQSPRYKVTKRGQDVALRCDPISGHVSLYWYRQALGQGPEFLTYFNYEAQQDKSGLPNDRFSAERPEGSISTLTIQRTEQRDSAMYRCASSPDLVGYEQYFGPGTRLTVT.

This clonotype was observed a few times. This sequence joins TRBV20-1 and TRBJ2-1; 10 bases fit TRBD2. J gave up 4 bases and V 3 bases, and 6 bases lay outside the gene matches. Germline assignment: CDR1 DFQATT and CDR2 SNEGSKA (reference sequence). The CDR3 sequence is 15 residues long. For the CDR3, the DNA is TGCAGTGCTAGTCGGACTAGCGGATTATACAATGAGCAGTTCTTC. It is translated as CSASRTSGLYNEQFF.

V gene TRBV5-1 combines with J gene TRBJ2-5, with 10 nucleotides matching TRBD1. With V trimmed by 4 bases and J by 4 bases, 4 bases remained unmatched. Per germline, CDR1 SGHRS and CDR2 YFSETQ. There are 14 residues in the CDR3. This CDR3 is CASSQGQGRETQYF. CDR3 sequence (DNA): TGCGCCAGCAGCCAGGGACAGGGGCGAGAGACCCAGTACTTC.

This chain's CDR3 is CASSSAGGDTQYF. CDR3 bases: TGTGCCAGCAGCTCAGCGGGAGGAGATACGCAGTATTTT. This sequence joins TRBV7-9 and TRBJ2-3; 9 bases fit TRBD2. The CDR3 runs to 13 residues. V trimming: 4 bases; J trimming: 5 bases; junction bases outside the gene matches: 1. Germline V CDR1 and CDR2: SEHNR, FQNEAQ (reference sequence).

This clonotype was seen only a few times. The chain is built from TRBV20-1 and TRBJ2-1; TRBD2 agrees at 10 bases. The germline V gene encodes CDR1 DFQATT and CDR2 SNEGSKA (reference sequence). The CDR3 covers 15 residues. V lost 1 base to trimming and J lost 6 bases; unmatched junction nucleotides: 6. CDR3 loop: CSARGPGLAINEQFF. The CDR3 DNA is TGCAGTGCTAGAGGTCCGGGACTAGCGATCAATGAGCAGTTCTTC.

This clonotype has only a few counts. The chain couples TRBV5-1 to TRBJ2-7; the match to TRBD1 covers 7 bases. J gave up 1 base and V 1 base, and 14 bases lay outside the gene matches. Per germline, CDR1 SGHRS and CDR2 YFSETQ. The CDR3 is 18 amino acids. CDR3 in DNA: TGCGCCAGCAGCTTGCGGGCCCCGACAGGGACCCTTTCCTACGAGCAGTACTTC. Protein sequence: CASSLRAPTGTLSYEQYF.

This clonotype was seen a handful of times. The chain couples TRBV7-8 to TRBJ2-1; no reliable D call. CDR3 size: 13 residues. V was pared by 6 bases and J by 5 bases, with 11 bases between. Per the germline V gene, CDR1 is SGHVS and CDR2 is FQNEAQ. The CDR3 loop reads CASSSDRNNEQFF. The CDR3, as DNA: TGTGCCAGCAGTTCCGATCGGAACAATGAGCAGTTCTTC.

In this sample, this clonotype turned up a few times. The chain is built from TRBV27 and TRBJ1-2; possible D gene TRBD1, 6 bases. This CDR3 is 13 amino acids long. Germline V lookup: CDR1 MNHEY, CDR2 SMNVEV (reference sequence). Trimming pared 3 bases from V and 7 bases from J, leaving 12 bases between. CDR3 amino acids: CASSFGGRSGYTF. For the CDR3, the DNA is TGTGCCAGCAGTTTCGGGGGGCGAAGTGGCTACACCTTC.

Only a few counts were recorded for this clonotype. The chain carries TRBV28 and TRBJ2-4; tentatively, D is TRBD2 (6 bases). This CDR3 contains 16 residues. Germline values: CDR1 MDHEN, CDR2 SYDVKM. The ends were cut back, 4 bases at V and 1 base at J, with 14 bases in the middle. The CDR3 reads CASSSTPAGAKNIQYF. CDR3 bases: TGTGCCAGCAGTTCGACTCCCGCGGGGGCCAAAAACATTCAGTACTTC.

This chain links TRBV20-1 with TRBJ2-5; 12 positions match TRBD1. The CDR3 loop spans 16 amino acids. CDR1 is DFQATT, CDR2 SNEGSKA, per germline (reference sequence). V shed 5 bases, J shed 5 bases, and the junction held 12 bases outside the gene matches. The CDR3 loop reads CSAFPLPGQGAETQYF. CDR3 sequence (DNA): TGCAGTGCTTTTCCCCTGCCGGGACAGGGGGCGGAGACCCAGTACTTC.

The chain combines TRBV30 with TRBJ2-7; D remains ambiguous. Trimming took off 0 bases at V and 3 bases at J, with 6 bases between the two ends. Germline values: CDR1 GTSNPN, CDR2 SVGIG (reference sequence). The CDR3 covers 12 residues. The CDR3 reads CAWSVLDYEQYF. DNA for the CDR3: TGTGCCTGGAGTGTACTGGACTACGAGCAGTACTTC.

The chain uses TRBV10-1 and TRBJ2-7, with TRBD1 as a possible D gene (6 bases). CDR3 length: 13 residues. The germline V gene encodes CDR1 WNHNN and CDR2 SYGVQD (reference sequence). Trimming took off 7 bases at V and 6 bases at J, with 16 bases between the two ends. The CDR3 nucleotides read TGCGCCAGCACCTGGACAGACCCTTCCGAGCAGTACTTC. Translated: CASTWTDPSEQYF.

This clonotype has a handful of counts. The chain couples TRBV24-1 to TRBJ2-5, with D perhaps TRBD2 (6 bases). Trimming removed 4 bases at V and 2 bases at J, with 13 bases between. CDR3 length: 15 residues. CDR1 and CDR2 from the germline V gene are KGHDR and SFDVKD. The CDR3 spells CATSEPGGGQETQYF. The CDR3 DNA reads TGTGCCACCAGTGAACCCGGGGGTGGACAAGAGACCCAGTACTTC.

This clonotype was counted between two and nine times. V usage is TRBV6-5 and J usage is TRBJ2-2, with D possibly matching TRBD1 (6 bases). Germline loops: CDR1 MNHEY, CDR2 SVGAGI. Between the trimmed V and J ends, which lost 1 base and 7 bases, there was a span of 13 bases. The CDR3 extends over 15 amino acids. The CDR3 protein is CASSYWVGTSGELFF. The CDR3 nucleotides read TGTGCCAGCAGTTACTGGGTCGGGACAAGCGGGGAGCTGTTTTTT.